These 26 T cell receptor delta chains were sequenced from one sample in a study of gamma-delta T cells after stem cell transplantation. TCRdb called clones from the RT-PCR reads again using CATT. The sample shows about 2,400 delta-chain clones, over 35% of them seen only once. The source material was gamma-delta T cells. Every receptor here comes from a human donor. It is not recorded whose cells these are; they may come from a transplant donor.

The table lists this clone with a few counts. The rearrangement uses TRDV2 and TRDJ1; 9 positions match TRDD3. The CDR3 sequence is 18 residues long. V shed 2 bases and J 7 bases; nucleotides not matched to a gene: 19. The V gene's germline CDR1 is GEAIGNYY and CDR2 EKD. CDR3 nucleotides: TGTGCCTGTGACATGATTTCCTACCCTGGGGGATGGCCCTCTAAACTCATCTTT. This sequence encodes CACDMISYPGGWPSKLIF.

As for this clone: The identical CDR3 is also encoded by other nucleotide sequences in the sample. The chain couples TRDV2 to TRDJ1; tentatively, D is TRDD2 or TRDD3 (8 bases each). Germline V gene data show CDR1 as GEAIGNYY and CDR2 as EKD. The CDR3 totals 21 residues. Trimming stripped 1 base from V and 0 bases from J, with 29 bases between. The CDR3 DNA reads TGTGCCTGTGACACTCTTCCTACTACTGGGGGTACACCAGCGTACACCGATAAACTCATCTTT. It specifies CACDTLPTTGGTPAYTDKLIF.

There are a few counts of this clone. The J gene is TRDJ1, the V gene TRDV2; 11 bases are shared with TRDD3. V gave up 1 base and J gave up 0 bases; unmatched junction bases: 21. Germline values: CDR1 GEAIGNYY, CDR2 EKD. This CDR3 spans 22 amino acids. The CDR3 sequence: CACDTLLGDTRVAGTYTDKLIF. The CDR3 nucleotides are TGTGCCTGTGACACTCTCTTGGGGGATACGCGGGTCGCTGGGACGTACACCGATAAACTCATCTTT.

CDR3 region: CACDPFTGGYASCDTRPMFF. CDR3 coding DNA: TGTGCCTGTGACCCCTTTACTGGGGGATACGCTTCCTGTGACACCCGCCCGATGTTTTTC. This chain uses TRDV2 with TRDJ3, with 13 positions matching TRDD3. This CDR3 has 20 residues. Germline CDR1 is GEAIGNYY and CDR2 is EKD. J was trimmed by 18 bases and V by 3 bases; bases with no gene match: 25.

This clone was seen a few times. This may stem from a read error, because a much larger clone lies one nucleotide away. The rearrangement joins TRDV2 to TRDJ1, with TRDD3 identical over 9 bases. CDR1 is GEAIGNYY, CDR2 EKD, per germline. The CDR3 sequence is 15 residues long. CDR3 protein: CACDTVGGYTDNLIF. CDR3 sequence (DNA): TGTGCCTGTGACACCGTGGGGGGATACACCGATAACCTCATCTTT.

This clone is categorized as large. The V gene is TRDV2, the J gene TRDJ1; 11 bases align to TRDD3. Germline V gives CDR1 GEAIGNYY, CDR2 EKD. This CDR3 spans 15 amino acids. V dropped 3 bases and J dropped 4; count of bases not matched to a gene: 6. The CDR3 DNA sequence: TGTGCCTGTGACTTACTGGGGGATAAGAGCGATAAACTCATCTTT. This sequence encodes CACDLLGDKSDKLIF.

This clone occurred a few times. This rearrangement joins TRDV2 to TRDJ1; D call uncertain. This CDR3 contains 18 residues. V was cut by 0 bases and J by 3 bases, with 22 bases left in between. Per germline, CDR1 GEAIGNYY and CDR2 EKD. Here the CDR3 reads CACDTVPHLMGSADKLIF. The CDR3 bases are TGTGCCTGTGACACCGTCCCCCATCTGATGGGTTCGGCCGATAAACTCATCTTT.

This clone appeared a few times. The junction and the germline gene differ at one end; a read error may be behind it. The chain couples TRDV2 to TRDJ1; 7 positions agree with TRDD3. The CDR3 length is 18 residues. In germline, CDR1 is GEAIGNYY, CDR2 EKD. The CDR3 region has the DNA TGTGCCTGTGACACACTGGGGCCTGAGGAATTTGTGGTCGATAAACCCATCTTT. Amino acid sequence: CACDTLGPEEFVVDKPIF.

As for this clone: One base separates it from a far larger clone, so it is likely a read error. Other DNA variants within this sample encode the same CDR3. The rearrangement uses TRDV2 and TRDJ1; D perhaps matches TRDD3 (6 bases). This CDR3 region has 14 residues. Germline loops: CDR1 GEAIGNYY, CDR2 EKD. Deletions cut 3 bases from V and 5 bases from J, with 15 bases between. The CDR3 DNA sequence: TGTGCCTGTGACTCGTTACTGGGAAAAGATAAACTCATCTTT. Its translation: CACDSLLGKDKLIF.

The chain combines TRDV2 with TRDJ1, with D perhaps matching TRDD3 (5 bases). V was pared by 2 bases and J by 1 base, with 10 bases between. In germline, CDR1 is GEAIGNYY, CDR2 EKD. This CDR3 contains 14 residues. The CDR3 DNA is TGTGCCTGTGACAACATACGCGGCACCGATAAACTCATCTTT. It yields the protein CACDNIRGTDKLIF.

This clone qualifies as medium-sized (0.01 to 0.1%). The chain uses TRDV2 and TRDJ3, with 11 nucleotides matching TRDD3. This CDR3 spans 19 amino acids. The trim removed 1 base at V and 0 bases at J, leaving 4 bases unmatched. Looked up from germline, CDR1 is GEAIGNYY and CDR2 is EKD. The CDR3 nucleotides read TGTGCCTGTGACACTTTGGGGGATACGATCTCCTGGGACACCCGACAGATGTTTTTC. Amino acids: CACDTLGDTISWDTRQMFF.

This clone was counted a few times. The V call is TRDV2, the J call TRDJ1; 11 bases are shared with TRDD3. Germline lookup yields CDR1 GEAIGNYY and CDR2 EKD. The CDR3 totals 21 residues. V was clipped by 1 base and J by 4 bases; unmatched bases: 22. The DNA for the CDR3 is TGTGCCTGTGACACAAACTTTATCACTCGTACTGGGGGATATAACGTCGATAAACTCATCTTT. Translation: CACDTNFITRTGGYNVDKLIF.

Only a few counts were recorded for this clone. The chain links TRDV2 to TRDJ1; possibly TRDD3 for D (5 bases). Germline CDR1 GEAIGNYY, CDR2 EKD. V was pared by 1 base and J by 1 base, with 21 bases between. This CDR3 is 18 amino acids long. This chain's CDR3 is CACDTVGRGSKGTDKLIF. The CDR3 region has the DNA TGTGCCTGTGACACGGTCGGTAGGGGGTCCAAGGGCACCGATAAACTCATCTTT.

Of note for this clone: A far larger clone is just one base off, so this is likely a read error. Other DNA sequences from this sample encode an identical CDR3 as well. This chain links TRDV2 with TRDJ1, with D hard to call. The CDR3 is made up of 14 amino acids. Germline V lookup: CDR1 GEAIGNYY, CDR2 EKD. In DNA form, the CDR3 reads TGTGCCTGTGACACCCTCCTGGTATCCGATAAGCTCATCTTT. Translation: CACDTLLVSDKLIF.

This clone is labeled medium-sized. Other DNA variants within this sample encode the same CDR3. The rearrangement joins TRDV2 to TRDJ1; 12 bases are shared with TRDD3. The CDR3 length is 19 residues. Germline V gene lookup returns CDR1 GEAIGNYY and CDR2 EKD. Trimming cost V 0 bases and J 0 bases; bases outside gene matches: 10. The CDR3 DNA reads TGTGCCTGTGACACCCTCGTACTGGGGGATACCCCGTACACCGATAAACTCATCTTT. The encoded protein is CACDTLVLGDTPYTDKLIF.

In the case of this clone: One end of the junction fails to match germline, which may point to a read error. V gene TRDV2 combines with J gene TRDJ1, with 9 bases fitting TRDD2. This CDR3 is 19 amino acids long. Per the germline V gene, CDR1 is GEAIGNYY and CDR2 is EKD. CDR3 in amino acids: CACDGLPTATQGIADNLIF. The CDR3 bases are TGTGCCTGTGACGGCCTTCCTACTGCTACTCAAGGGATTGCCGATAACCTCATCTTT.

This clone showed up just a few times. The V and J genes are TRDV2 and TRDJ1, with unresolved D. V was shortened by 4 bases and J by 0 bases, with 11 bases between the two germline ends. CDR3 length: 14 amino acids. From germline, CDR1 is GEAIGNYY and CDR2 EKD. The CDR3 DNA follows: TGTGCCTGTGATCTCCTCTCGTACACCGATAAACTCATCTTT. Amino acids: CACDLLSYTDKLIF.

This clone was counted between two and nine times. The chain uses TRDV2 and TRDJ1; a weak D match, TRDD3 (5 bases). This CDR3 is built from 17 residues. The V and J ends lost 1 base and 0 bases respectively, with 17 bases between them. CDR1 and CDR2 from the germline V gene are GEAIGNYY and EKD. Here the CDR3 reads CACDTVTGREYTDKLIF. CDR3 bases: TGTGCCTGTGACACGGTTACTGGACGCGAATACACCGATAAACTCATCTTT.

The rearrangement links TRDV2 to TRDJ1, with 13 bases matching TRDD3. The CDR3 has 18 amino acids. J was trimmed by 2 bases and V by 3 bases; bases with no gene match: 11. In germline, CDR1 is GEAIGNYY, CDR2 EKD. The CDR3 reads CACDSVLGDTRGTDKLIF. CDR3 in DNA: TGTGCCTGTGACTCAGTACTGGGGGATACGCGGGGGACCGATAAACTCATCTTT.

A remark on this clone: A junction boundary mismatches the germline segment, possibly from a read error. The CDR3 region has the DNA TGTGCCTGTGACTGGTTAGTGGCAGGCACCGATAACCTCATCTTT. It yields the protein CACDWLVAGTDNLIF. The V call is TRDV2, the J call TRDJ1, with no clear D. Germline CDR1 GEAIGNYY, CDR2 EKD. The CDR3 is 15 amino acids.

As regards this clone: A clone one base away is much larger, so this may be a read error. Other DNA sequences within the sample encode an identical CDR3. The rearrangement joins TRDV2 to TRDJ1, with 7 bases matching TRDD3. This CDR3 has 18 amino acids. J was trimmed by 4 bases and V by 0 bases; bases with no gene match: 16. CDR1 GEAIGNYY and CDR2 EKD come from the germline V gene. In DNA form, the CDR3 reads TGTGCCTGTGACACCTTTTACTCCGGGGGATCGGAGGGCGATAAACTCATCTTT. This codes for CACDTFYSGGSEGDKLIF.

This clone was seen a few times. The chain employs TRDV2 and TRDJ1; 10 nucleotides match TRDD3. CDR3 length: 16 amino acids. With V trimmed by 3 bases and J by 3 bases, 9 bases remained unmatched. The germline CDR1 and CDR2 sequences are GEAIGNYY and EKD. The CDR3 loop reads CACDSLGGYRADKLIF. In DNA form, the CDR3 reads TGTGCCTGTGACTCTCTTGGGGGATACCGGGCCGATAAACTCATCTTT.

Comment on this clone: The junction departs from the called germline gene at one end, perhaps through a read error. The rearrangement joins TRDV2 to TRDJ1; TRDD3 matches 8 bases. This CDR3 region has 20 residues. The germline V gene encodes CDR1 GEAIGNYY and CDR2 EKD. As DNA, the CDR3 is TGTGCCTGTGACTCACTTCGGGGCCGATGGGGGATCCTCGTCACCGATACACTCATCTTT. Translating it yields CACDSLRGRWGILVTDTLIF.

Worth noting for this clone: Its ends do not fully match the called genes, so a read error is possible. The chain uses TRDV2 and TRDJ1; 8 bases map to TRDD3. This CDR3 is built from 19 residues. Looked up from germline, CDR1 is GEAIGNYY and CDR2 is EKD. CDR3 in amino acids: CACDPLLMGDRSDTDNLIF. The CDR3 nucleotides are TGTGCCTGTGACCCTCTACTAATGGGGGATCGCTCTGACACCGATAACCTCATCTTT.

Turning to this clone: A single base separates this from a much larger clone, so it may be a read error. V and J are TRDV2 and TRDJ1, with D possibly matching TRDD3 (6 bases). CDR1 is GEAIGNYY and CDR2 is EKD in the germline V gene. V was shortened by 2 bases and J by 2 bases, with 26 bases between the two germline ends. The CDR3 loop spans 19 amino acids. DNA for the CDR3: TGTGCCTGTGACAACTTGCAAACCAAGGGGGAAGGGGCGACCGATAAACTCATCTTT. This encodes CACDNLQTKGEGATDKLIF.

This rearrangement joins TRDV2 to TRDJ1, with D perhaps matching TRDD3 (5 bases). This CDR3 spans 19 amino acids. With 0 bases removed from V and 0 bases from J, the gap between germline ends came to 22 bases. CDR1 GEAIGNYY and CDR2 EKD come from the germline V gene. The CDR3 reads CACDTLLAGQQLDTDKLIF. Written as DNA, the CDR3 is TGTGCCTGTGACACCCTCTTGGCTGGGCAACAACTTGACACCGATAAACTCATCTTT.